This TCR beta chain was captured by sequencing in a study of T cell responses to AZD1222 COVID-19 vaccine. Comments on this clone: Its specificity is not known.

Study observations and caveats: The breadth and depth of Spike-specific TCRs increased once two AZD1222 doses had been given. Reports indicate that nearly half of spike-specific TCRs are directed at unmutated variant regions.

Trimming removed 3 bases from V and 1 base from J, with 9 bases in between. Per germline, CDR1 ENHRY and CDR2 SYGVKD. The CDR3 has 14 amino acids. Using immunoSEQ multiplex PCR, the repertoire was profiled, and TCRdb retains in-frame clones only, with some absent. The sample has 180,000 or so clones, just under 90% seen once. The origin of this receptor is an adult who received the MenACWY meningococcal vaccine as a control. The chain is built from TRBV10-3 and TRBJ1-2; D remains ambiguous. The source was peripheral blood, collected 28 days after the second dose of the MenACWY control vaccine. The CDR3 DNA follows: TGTGCCATCAGTGAAATTCAGCTTAACTATGGCTACACCTTC. Translating it yields CAISEIQLNYGYTF.